Below are 23 T cell receptor beta chains sequenced from a single sample in a study of vaccination effects on CD4 cells after COVID-19. No antigen is known for these receptors. At the end of around 11 days of culture, CD4+ T cells were isolated. Generated by immunoSEQ multiplex PCR, the TCRdb table keeps only in-frame clones and is missing some. The table shows about 48,000 clones, with 67% occurring only once. This specimen was CD4+ T cells from PBMCs cultured without peptide, taken before COVID-19 vaccination. Source of these receptors: a human donor who received a COVID-19 vaccine.

The DNA for the CDR3 is TGTGCCAGCAGTGAAAGGGGCCTAGCGGGAGAGGTTGAGCAGTTCTTC. Encoded protein: CASSERGLAGEVEQFF. The rearrangement links TRBV6-1 to TRBJ2-1, with 10 nucleotides matching TRBD2. Germline CDR1 MNHNS, CDR2 SASEGT. This CDR3 is 16 amino acids long. V dropped 2 bases and J dropped 9; count of bases not matched to a gene: 10.

DNA of the CDR3: TGTGCCACCAGGATGGGGTACTCCTACGAGCAGTACTTC. This sequence encodes CATRMGYSYEQYF. The chain recombines TRBV15 with TRBJ2-7; D call uncertain. The CDR3 covers 13 residues. V lost 6 bases and J lost 0, with 9 bases in between. Per the germline V gene, CDR1 is LNHNV and CDR2 is YYDKDF (reference sequence). The full variable domain, its missing parts supplied by reference TRBV15 and TRBJ2-7, is DAMVIQNPRYQVTQFGKPVTLSCSQTLNHNVMYWYQQKSSQAPKLLFHYYDKDFNNEADTPDNFQSRRPNTSFCFLDIRSPGLGDTAMYLCATRMGYSYEQYFGPGTRLTVT.

The chain couples TRBV6-1 to TRBJ2-7; D might be TRBD2 (6 bases). V dropped 3 bases and J dropped 4 bases, with 16 bases sitting between them. The V gene's germline CDR1 is MNHNS and CDR2 SASEGT. The CDR3 runs 15 residues. CDR3 in amino acids: CASSDVGSYRYEQYF. DNA of the CDR3: TGTGCCAGCAGTGATGTCGGGAGCTACCGTTACGAGCAGTACTTC.

This chain joins TRBV7-3 and TRBJ2-3; D not resolved. Trimming stripped 5 bases from V and 2 bases from J, with 5 bases between. This CDR3 has 12 residues. Germline CDR1 SGHTA, CDR2 FQGTGA. The CDR3 loop reads CASSTSTDTQYF. In nucleotides, the CDR3 is TGTGCCAGCAGCACCTCCACAGATACGCAGTATTTT.

The chain carries TRBV2 and TRBJ2-7; D is perhaps TRBD1 (5 bases). The CDR3 runs 13 residues. Trimming removed 4 bases from V and 2 bases from J, with 9 bases in between. Germline CDR1 reads SNHLY; CDR2 reads FYNNEI. Here the CDR3 reads CASSGQLTYEQYF. Here the CDR3 DNA reads TGTGCCAGCAGTGGACAGCTAACCTACGAGCAGTACTTC.

In this sample, this clone turned up a few times. This chain links TRBV15 with TRBJ1-2; possibly TRBD1 for D (6 bases). This CDR3 is built from 14 residues. Per the germline V gene, CDR1 is LNHNV and CDR2 is YYDKDF (reference sequence). Trimming left V 3 bases short and J 4 bases short, with 12 bases between. The CDR3 protein is CATSRPDRTYGYTF. CDR3 DNA sequence: TGTGCCACCAGCAGGCCCGACAGGACCTATGGCTACACCTTC.

Only a few counts were recorded for this clone. The chain carries TRBV6-1 and TRBJ1-5, with D perhaps matching TRBD1 (5 bases). V lost 3 bases to trimming and J lost 0 bases, with 18 bases between them. Germline V gives CDR1 MNHNS, CDR2 SASEGT. The CDR3 spans 18 residues. CDR3 sequence: CASSERQILYFSNQPQHF. CDR3 coding DNA: TGTGCCAGCAGTGAGAGACAGATTCTGTATTTTAGCAATCAGCCCCAGCATTTT.

In its sample, this clone was seen once. The rearrangement uses TRBV19 and TRBJ2-3; possible D gene TRBD2, 6 bases. Per germline, CDR1 LNHDA and CDR2 SQIVND (reference sequence). Trimming removed 4 bases at V and 2 bases at J, with 19 bases between. CDR3 length: 17 residues. The CDR3 protein is CASSRMGRDLPTDTQYF. CDR3 sequence (DNA): TGTGCCAGTAGTAGAATGGGGCGGGACCTACCCACAGATACGCAGTATTTT.

This chain's CDR3 is CASSLGLGEAFF. The DNA of the CDR3 is TGTGCCAGCAGCCTTGGGCTGGGTGAAGCTTTCTTT. The chain carries TRBV5-6 and TRBJ1-1, with no clear D. The CDR3 loop spans 12 amino acids. Trimming removed 4 bases at V and 7 bases at J, with 11 bases between. Germline assignment: CDR1 SGHDT and CDR2 YYEEEE.

This chain uses TRBV29-1 with TRBJ2-5; D is tentatively TRBD1 or TRBD2 (6 bases each). Germline-derived CDR1 and CDR2 are SQVTM and ANQGSEA. The CDR3 has 12 residues. V dropped 4 bases and J dropped 5 bases, with 11 bases sitting between them. DNA for the CDR3: TGCAGCGTTGGAGGGGGGTTGGAGACCCAGTACTTC. Protein sequence: CSVGGGLETQYF.

The rearrangement links TRBV28 to TRBJ2-1; 9 positions match TRBD2. This CDR3 comprises 13 residues. CDR1 is MDHEN, CDR2 SYDVKM, per germline. V shed 5 bases and J 12 bases; nucleotides not matched to a gene: 8. The CDR3 spells CASSPGTSPGQFF. The CDR3 DNA is TGTGCCAGCAGTCCTGGGACTAGCCCGGGGCAGTTCTTC.

The chain has TRBV7-2 and TRBJ2-1, with TRBD2 identical over 11 bases. CDR1 is SGHTA, CDR2 FQGNSA, per germline. After removal of 3 bases from V and 7 bases from J, the junction contained 8 bases not matched to a gene. This CDR3 region has 16 residues. CDR3 protein: CASSLLAGGLGNEQFF. In nucleotides, the CDR3 is TGTGCCAGCAGCTTGCTAGCGGGGGGTTTGGGGAATGAGCAGTTCTTC.

The chain carries TRBV29-1 and TRBJ2-5, with TRBD1 matching over 10 bases. Losses at the gene ends were 7 bases for V and 3 bases for J; bases not matched to a gene: 5. The CDR3 is made up of 13 amino acids. Germline assignment: CDR1 SQVTM and CDR2 ANQGSEA. In DNA, the CDR3 is TGCAGCGCCGGGACAGGGGCGAAAGAGACCCAGTACTTC. This gives the protein CSAGTGAKETQYF.

V gene TRBV7-9 combines with J gene TRBJ2-5; no firm D call. V was pared by 5 bases and J by 5 bases, with 15 bases between. The CDR3 has 14 residues. Germline V gives CDR1 SEHNR, CDR2 FQNEAQ (reference sequence). The CDR3 sequence: CASSLISGGETQYF. CDR3 in DNA: TGTGCCAGCAGCCTCATATCGGGTGGGGAGACCCAGTACTTC. Using reference TRBV7-9 and TRBJ2-5 for the parts outside the CDR3, the full variable domain is DTGVSQNPRHKITKRGQNVTFRCDPISEHNRLYWYRQTLGQGPEFLTYFQNEAQLEKSRLLSDRFSAERPKGSFSTLEIQRTEQGDSAMYLCASSLISGGETQYFGPGTRLLVL.

The chain is built from TRBV5-1 and TRBJ1-6; TRBD1 matches at 8 bases. Germline CDR1 SGHRS, CDR2 YFSETQ. With V trimmed by 0 bases and J by 3 bases, 8 bases remained unmatched. CDR3 size: 18 residues. CDR3 nucleotide sequence: TGCGCCAGCAGCTTGGGGGGCACAGGGGGACGCTATAATTCACCCCTCCACTTT. It encodes CASSLGGTGGRYNSPLHF.

The sample holds a few counts of this clone. The gene calls are TRBV5-4 and TRBJ2-7, with D possibly being TRBD2 (7 bases). This CDR3 contains 15 residues. Germline V gene lookup returns CDR1 SGHNT and CDR2 YYREEE (reference sequence). V lost 7 bases to trimming and J lost 2 bases, with 19 bases between them. CDR3 residues: CASPGGRVIPYEQYF. In DNA, the CDR3 is TGTGCCAGCCCGGGGGGCAGGGTTATCCCCTACGAGCAGTACTTC.

The V and J genes are TRBV3-1 (or the pseudogene TRBV3-2) and TRBJ1-6; D not certain. The V gene lost 4 bases and the J gene lost 5 bases, with 6 bases spanning the gap. The length of the CDR3 is 13 residues. CDR1 LGHDT and CDR2 YNNKEL come from the germline V gene (reference sequence). The CDR3 sequence: CASSPNDNSPLHF. CDR3 nucleotides: TGTGCCAGCAGCCCAAACGATAATTCACCCCTCCACTTT.

The gene calls are TRBV30 and TRBJ1-2, with TRBD1 as a possible D gene (5 bases). V was clipped by 5 bases and J by 8 bases, with 18 bases between them. CDR3 length: 13 residues. From germline, CDR1 is GTSNPN and CDR2 SVGIG (reference sequence). CDR3 amino acids: CAWSRDRPRGYTF. The CDR3, as DNA: TGTGCCTGGTCCCGGGACCGCCCCCGGGGCTACACCTTC.

The chain combines TRBV27 with TRBJ2-2; possible D gene TRBD1, 7 bases. CDR3 size: 14 residues. V was cut by 7 bases and J by 7 bases, with 16 bases left in between. The V gene's germline CDR1 is MNHEY and CDR2 SMNVEV (reference sequence). The CDR3 DNA is TGTGCCAGCACGTGGAGGGGGCCCATCGGGGAGCTGTTTTTT. This codes for CASTWRGPIGELFF.

This chain connects TRBV30 to TRBJ2-3, with 12 bases fitting TRBD2. Per the germline V gene, CDR1 is GTSNPN and CDR2 is SVGIG (reference sequence). There are 17 residues in the CDR3. Unmatched junction bases numbered 9, after V lost 0 bases and J lost 5 bases. CDR3: CAWSVGRTSGGQDTQYF. The CDR3 bases are TGTGCCTGGAGTGTAGGTCGCACTAGCGGGGGGCAAGATACGCAGTATTTT.

This chain connects TRBV28 to TRBJ1-2, with D hard to call. Germline CDR1 and CDR2: MDHEN and SYDVKM. The V end lost 8 bases, the J end lost 8 bases, and 12 bases lay between the germline ends. The CDR3 spans 11 residues. CDR3 protein: CASFSRGGYTF. CDR3 nucleotide sequence: TGTGCCAGCTTCTCGCGCGGCGGCTACACCTTC.

The V call is TRBV11-2, the J call TRBJ2-7; 11 bases map to TRBD2. CDR3 size: 15 residues. V was clipped by 3 bases and J by 2 bases; unmatched bases: 3. Germline CDR1 SGHAT, CDR2 FQNNGV. The CDR3 spells CASSFRLAGTYEQYF. In nucleotides, the CDR3 is TGTGCCAGCAGCTTTAGACTAGCGGGGACCTACGAGCAGTACTTC.

This clone was counted a few times. The chain has TRBV19 and TRBJ2-7; possibly TRBD1 for D (5 bases). The length of the CDR3 is 13 residues. From germline, CDR1 is LNHDA and CDR2 SQIVND (reference sequence). The V gene lost 5 bases and the J gene lost 6 bases, with 14 bases spanning the gap. CDR3 DNA: TGTGCCAGTAGTCAACTCAAGGGGTCCGAGCAGTACTTC. Translation: CASSQLKGSEQYF.